This T cell receptor (beta chain) was identified during a study of cytomegalovirus exposure and HLA in healthy donors. 60 Vbeta and 13 Jbeta primers were used in PCR. Method: immunoSEQ multiplex PCR; TCRdb's copy keeps in-frame clones and lacks some. Of some 180,000 clones listed, less than 80% are singletons. V dropped 1 base and J dropped 4; count of bases not matched to a gene: 6. Per the germline V gene, CDR1 is LGHNA and CDR2 is YNFKEQ. The CDR3 extends over 16 amino acids. The chain has TRBV4-2 and TRBJ1-2; 10 nucleotides align to TRBD1. Sequences were obtained from PBMCs. The clonotype comes from a man aged 18 to 29 in good health and CMV-seronegative. The CDR3 bases are TGTGCCAGCAGCCAAGCCGGGACAGGGGAACCCTATGGCTACACCTTC. Protein product: CASSQAGTGEPYGYTF.